One and the same sample provided the 21 T cell receptor beta chains below, sequenced in a study. TCRdb recomputed calls from the reads with MiXCR, one row per CDR3 protein. The table records some 15,000 distinct CDR3 sequences, approximately 37% of them present only once. Sequencing was done on a sample of blood. The receptor set was obtained from a human donor.

V gene TRBV11-1 combines with J gene TRBJ2-3, with D maybe TRBD2 (6 bases). CDR3 length: 20 amino acids. The V gene lost 6 bases and the J gene lost 0 bases, with 28 bases spanning the gap. Germline V gene data show CDR1 as SGHAT and CDR2 as FQDESV (reference sequence). The CDR3 loop is CASSSISGRHGGRSTDTQYF. CDR3 DNA: TGTGCCAGCAGTTCGATAAGCGGCCGCCATGGAGGGAGGAGCACAGATACGCAGTATTTT.

This clonotype was counted ten times or more. The chain couples TRBV4-3 to TRBJ1-1; 7 nucleotides agree with TRBD1. V dropped 2 bases and J dropped 1; count of bases not matched to a gene: 7. The CDR3 runs to 16 residues. From germline, CDR1 is LGHNA and CDR2 YSLEER. The CDR3 DNA reads TGCGCCAGCAGCCAACGTGAGACAGGGACGAACACTGAAGCTTTCTTT. Its protein is CASSQRETGTNTEAFF.

Relative to its sample, this clonotype is medium-sized. The chain is built from TRBV4-2 and TRBJ1-1; D gene ambiguous. This CDR3 is 15 amino acids long. Germline V CDR1 and CDR2: LGHNA, YNFKEQ. Deletions cut 1 base from V and 0 bases from J, with 9 bases between. CDR3 nucleotides: TGTGCCAGCAGCCAAGGGGGTATAATGAACACTGAAGCTTTCTTT. Protein product: CASSQGGIMNTEAFF.

There are many counts of this clonotype. The chain recombines TRBV14 with TRBJ2-3; 8 bases match TRBD2. Germline assignment: CDR1 SGHDN and CDR2 FVKESK. This CDR3 region has 16 residues. Trimming cost V 2 bases and J 0 bases; bases outside gene matches: 4. The CDR3 loop reads CASSQNSGASTDTQYF. Here the CDR3 DNA reads TGTGCCAGCAGCCAAAATAGCGGGGCGAGCACAGATACGCAGTATTTT.

The chain uses TRBV29-1 and TRBJ1-1; D is perhaps TRBD1 (6 bases). The V end was cut by 8 bases, the J end by 7 bases, with 26 bases between. The length of the CDR3 is 15 residues. From germline, CDR1 is SQVTM and CDR2 ANQGSEA. This chain's CDR3 is CSLRGGGGLNSEAFF. DNA for the CDR3: TGCAGCTTAAGGGGTGGGGGGGGCCTGAATAGTGAAGCTTTCTTT.

This clonotype was seen at least ten times. V and J are TRBV5-1 and TRBJ2-1; D is possibly TRBD2 (6 bases). Trimming pared 3 bases from V and 2 bases from J, leaving 15 bases between. Germline CDR1 SGHRS, CDR2 YFSETQ. This CDR3 is built from 16 residues. This chain's CDR3 is CASSYQRAETYNEQFF. The CDR3 DNA is TGCGCCAGCAGCTACCAGCGGGCGGAGACCTACAATGAGCAGTTCTTC. Supplemented by reference TRBV5-1 and TRBJ2-1, the full variable domain reads KAGVTQTPRYLIKTRGQQVTLSCSPISGHRSVSWYQQTPGQGLQFLFEYFSETQRNKGNFPGRFSGRQFSNSRSEMNVSTLELGDSALYLCASSYQRAETYNEQFFGPGTRLTVL.

Remarks on this clonotype: A read error may produce the germline difference seen at one junction end. The chain couples TRBV29-1 to TRBJ1-1, with a weak D call TRBD1 (5 bases). The CDR3 extends over 14 amino acids. Germline CDR1 reads SQVTM; CDR2 reads ANQGSEA. The CDR3 sequence: CNIVGPDPNTEAFF. The CDR3 region has the DNA TGTAACATTGTGGGACCTGACCCCAACACTGAAGCTTTCTTT.

This chain connects TRBV4-1 to TRBJ2-1; D tentatively reads TRBD1 or TRBD2 (9 bases each). This CDR3 has 20 amino acids. Germline V CDR1 and CDR2: MGHRA, YSYEKL. Trimming cost V 4 bases and J 1 base, with 26 bases left between them. CDR3 DNA sequence: TGCGCCAGCAGCCCCGGGACAGGGATCGCTAGCGGGACTTCCTACAATGAGCAGTTCTTC. As protein: CASSPGTGIASGTSYNEQFF.

This sequence joins TRBV4-3 and TRBJ1-2, with D possibly matching TRBD1 (5 bases). V lost 0 bases to trimming and J lost 1 base, with 18 bases between them. The length of the CDR3 is 18 residues. Germline V gene lookup returns CDR1 LGHNA and CDR2 YSLEER. This CDR3 is CASSQDRQGALHNYGYTF. Here the CDR3 DNA reads TGCGCCAGCAGCCAAGATCGTCAAGGGGCCCTACATAACTATGGCTACACCTTC.

In the case of this clonotype: Just one base apart from a much larger clone, this may be a read error. The rearrangement links TRBV4-3 to TRBJ2-3; 7 nucleotides line up with TRBD2. CDR1 is LGHNA and CDR2 is YSLEER in the germline V gene. CDR3 size: 17 residues. The CDR3 DNA follows: TGCGCCAACAGCCTGGAAGCGGGAAACCCTAGCACAGATACGCAGTATTTT. Translation gives CANSLEAGNPSTDTQYF.

Within the sample, this clonotype is medium-sized (0.01 to 0.1%). This chain uses TRBV30 with TRBJ1-5; 9 bases are shared with TRBD1. The CDR3 runs to 16 residues. Per germline, CDR1 GTSNPN and CDR2 SVGIG (reference sequence). Germline trimming cut 0 bases from V and 2 bases from J; bases unmatched to any gene: 5. The CDR3, as DNA: TGTGCCTGGAGTGTACGGACAGGGGAGCGCAATCAGCCCCAGCATTTT. As protein: CAWSVRTGERNQPQHF.

This clonotype was detected many times. The V gene is TRBV30, the J gene TRBJ2-1; a possible D gene is TRBD1 (6 bases). Trimming stripped 0 bases from V and 0 bases from J, with 18 bases between. The CDR3 is 18 residues long. Germline CDR1 GTSNPN, CDR2 SVGIG (reference sequence). The CDR3 sequence is CAWSVSGGGFSSYNEQFF. Here the CDR3 DNA reads TGTGCCTGGAGTGTAAGTGGGGGCGGCTTCAGCTCCTACAATGAGCAGTTCTTC.

The chain carries TRBV19 and TRBJ1-5; the D is unclear. The CDR3 has 19 amino acids. Germline assignment: CDR1 LNHDA and CDR2 SQIVND (reference sequence). The ends were cut back, 5 bases at V and 0 bases at J, with 23 bases in the middle. The CDR3 region has the DNA TGTGCCAGTAGTTTCTCTCCACCTACAGCTCCTAATAGCAATCAGCCCCAGCATTTT. This encodes CASSFSPPTAPNSNQPQHF.

This sequence joins TRBV4-2 and TRBJ1-1; 8 nucleotides agree with TRBD1. Germline-derived CDR1 and CDR2 are LGHNA and YNFKEQ. The J segment lost 0 bases and the V segment lost 3 bases, leaving 9 bases of the junction unmatched. The CDR3 spans 17 residues. CDR3 DNA: TGTGCCAGCAGCCAGGACCCTGGACAGGGCCTGAACACTGAAGCTTTCTTT. Its translation: CASSQDPGQGLNTEAFF.

This clonotype ranks as medium-sized. The V gene is TRBV4-3, the J gene TRBJ1-5; maybe TRBD1 (6 bases). This CDR3 comprises 16 residues. The V gene lost 0 bases and the J gene lost 2 bases, with 11 bases spanning the gap. Germline V gene sequence: CDR1 LGHNA, CDR2 YSLEER. The CDR3 DNA reads TGCGCCAGCAGCCAAGATCTGGGGGCGGGCAATCAGCCCCAGCATTTT. Translation: CASSQDLGAGNQPQHF.

The chain recombines TRBV11-2 with TRBJ2-5; 10 nucleotides agree with TRBD1. CDR1 and CDR2 (germline): SGHAT, FQNNGV. With V trimmed by 1 base and J by 3 bases, 11 bases remained unmatched. The CDR3 runs 18 residues. The CDR3 nucleotides read TGTGCCAGCAGCTTAGTTTCAGGGGGACAGGGGTTGAAAGAGACCCAGTACTTC. Amino acid sequence: CASSLVSGGQGLKETQYF.

The table lists this clonotype with many counts. The genes are TRBV18 and TRBJ1-1; 10 nucleotides match TRBD1. Germline CDR1 is KGHSH and CDR2 is LQKENI. The V and J ends lost 2 bases and 5 bases, in that order; junction bases with no gene match: 5. The CDR3 runs 15 residues. As DNA, the CDR3 is TGTGCCAGCTCACCAACCGGGACAGGGGTGACTGAAGCTTTCTTT. It is translated as CASSPTGTGVTEAFF.

By its share, this clonotype is medium-sized. The V call is TRBV29-1, the J call TRBJ2-1, with D tentatively TRBD1 or TRBD2 (5 bases each). The CDR3 runs 13 residues. Germline loops: CDR1 SQVTM, CDR2 ANQGSEA. V gave up 1 base and J gave up 5 bases, with 9 bases separating them. The CDR3 bases are TGCAGCGTTGAAGTACAGGAGGACAATGAGCAGTTCTTC. Its translation is CSVEVQEDNEQFF.

This clonotype was counted a few times. The gene calls are TRBV4-3 and TRBJ2-5; D is possibly TRBD2 (5 bases). CDR1 is LGHNA and CDR2 is YSLEER in the germline V gene. There are 12 residues in the CDR3. V was trimmed by 2 bases and J by 7 bases, leaving 8 bases between them. The CDR3 DNA reads TGCGCCAGCAGCCAACAAGAGGGGACCCAGTACTTC. This gives the protein CASSQQEGTQYF.

This clonotype showed up many times. The rearrangement uses TRBV4-2 and TRBJ2-3; a possible D gene is TRBD1 (5 bases). CDR3 length equals 17 residues. CDR1 LGHNA and CDR2 YNFKEQ come from the germline V gene. V gave up 4 bases and J gave up 3 bases, with 20 bases separating them. In nucleotides, the CDR3 is TGTGCCAGCAGCCCCCGATCCGGCAGGGCTGGTACAGATACGCAGTATTTT. This sequence encodes CASSPRSGRAGTDTQYF.

By share, this clonotype ranks as medium-sized. The rearrangement links TRBV20-1 to TRBJ1-1, with 9 bases fitting TRBD1. This CDR3 is 17 amino acids long. Germline trimming cut 5 bases from V and 0 bases from J; bases unmatched to any gene: 13. Germline V gene lookup returns CDR1 DFQATT and CDR2 SNEGSKA (reference sequence). The CDR3 nucleotides read TGCAGTGCTGACAGACAGGGGGTAGTTGGGATGAACACTGAAGCTTTCTTT. This codes for CSADRQGVVGMNTEAFF.